The clone carrying this TCR beta chain was seen at least ten times. As yet, its antigen is unknown. The data derive from a study of T cells in Graves' hyperthyroidism and ophthalmopathy. Study at large: At initial diagnosis, before any treatment had begun, peripheral blood was obtained.

TCR beta CDR3 regions were amplified from RNA transcripts. The HTBI primer set drove a first-round RT-PCR of the TCR CDR3. TCRdb analysed the multiplex PCR reads with MiXCR anew, one entry per CDR3 protein. The sample lists a few hundred thousand distinct CDR3 sequences, around a sixth occurring once. Lactation, pregnancy, other autoimmune disease or uncontrolled infection excluded patients. Trimming cost V 3 bases and J 5 bases; bases outside gene matches: 8. In germline, CDR1 is KGHSH, CDR2 LQKENI. The CDR3 has 15 residues. Study outcomes and limitations: The model foresaw ophthalmopathy a median around 6.4 months prior to onset.

The source material was blood. The chain has TRBV18 and TRBJ1-1, with 8 bases lining up with TRBD1. The origin of this receptor is a man aged 18 to 35 with Graves' ophthalmopathy. CDR3 in DNA: TGTGCCAGCTCACCGGTCGGACAGGGTTGGACTGAAGCTTTCTTT. This encodes CASSPVGQGWTEAFF.